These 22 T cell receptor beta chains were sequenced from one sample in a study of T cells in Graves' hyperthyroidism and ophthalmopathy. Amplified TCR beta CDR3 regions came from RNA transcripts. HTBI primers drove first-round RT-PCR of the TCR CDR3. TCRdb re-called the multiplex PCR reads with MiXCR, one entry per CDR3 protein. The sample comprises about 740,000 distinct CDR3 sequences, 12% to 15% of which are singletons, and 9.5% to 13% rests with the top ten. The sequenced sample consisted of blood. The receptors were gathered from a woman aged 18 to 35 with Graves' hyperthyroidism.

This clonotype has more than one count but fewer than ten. The CDR3 region has the DNA TGTGCCAGCAGTGAACCGACGATACGAGATAACACTGAAGCTTTCTTT. It translates to CASSEPTIRDNTEAFF. The rearrangement uses TRBV25-1 and TRBJ1-1; D is unresolved. V lost 2 bases and J 2 bases, leaving 15 bases between the germline ends. Germline lookup yields CDR1 MGHDK and CDR2 SYGVNS. This CDR3 has 16 residues.

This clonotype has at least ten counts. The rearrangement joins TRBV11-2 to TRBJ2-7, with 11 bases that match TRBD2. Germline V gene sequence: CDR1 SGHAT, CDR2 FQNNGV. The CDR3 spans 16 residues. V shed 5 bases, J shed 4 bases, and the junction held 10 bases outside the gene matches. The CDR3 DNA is TGTGCCAGCAGCACCTATAGCGGGAGGGCCCAGTACGAGCAGTACTTC. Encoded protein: CASSTYSGRAQYEQYF.

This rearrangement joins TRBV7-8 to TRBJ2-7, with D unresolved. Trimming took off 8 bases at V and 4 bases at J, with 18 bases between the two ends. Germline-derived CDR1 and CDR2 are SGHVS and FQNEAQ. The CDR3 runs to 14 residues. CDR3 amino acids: CASATSPIVYEQYF. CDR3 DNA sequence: TGTGCCAGCGCGACCTCTCCCATCGTATACGAGCAGTACTTC.

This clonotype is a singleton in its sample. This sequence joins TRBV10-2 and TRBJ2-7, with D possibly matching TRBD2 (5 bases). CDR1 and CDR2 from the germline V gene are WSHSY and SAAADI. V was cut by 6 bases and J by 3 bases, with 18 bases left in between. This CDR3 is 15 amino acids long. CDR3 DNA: TGCGCCAGCAGCGAGGACGGAGGAGCGATCTACGAGCAGTACTTC. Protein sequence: CASSEDGGAIYEQYF.

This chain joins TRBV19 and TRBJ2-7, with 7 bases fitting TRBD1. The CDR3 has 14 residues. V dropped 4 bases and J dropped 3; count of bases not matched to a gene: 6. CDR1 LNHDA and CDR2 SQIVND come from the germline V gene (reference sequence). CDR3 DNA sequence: TGTGCCAGTAGTACAGGGGGATCGGTCTACGAGCAGTACTTC. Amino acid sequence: CASSTGGSVYEQYF.

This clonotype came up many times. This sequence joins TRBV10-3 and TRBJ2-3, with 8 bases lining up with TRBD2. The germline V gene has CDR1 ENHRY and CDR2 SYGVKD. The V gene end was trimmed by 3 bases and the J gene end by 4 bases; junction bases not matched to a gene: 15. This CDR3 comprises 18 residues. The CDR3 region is CAISEENLSSGYADTQYF. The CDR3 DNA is TGTGCCATCAGTGAAGAAAATCTATCTAGCGGGTATGCAGATACGCAGTATTTT.

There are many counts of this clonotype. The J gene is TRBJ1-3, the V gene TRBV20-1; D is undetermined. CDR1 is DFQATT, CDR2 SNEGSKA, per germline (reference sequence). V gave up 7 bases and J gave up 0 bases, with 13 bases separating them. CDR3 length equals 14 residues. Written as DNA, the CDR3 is TGCAGTGTAGGGCGGCTCAGCTCTGGAAACACCATATATTTT. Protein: CSVGRLSSGNTIYF.

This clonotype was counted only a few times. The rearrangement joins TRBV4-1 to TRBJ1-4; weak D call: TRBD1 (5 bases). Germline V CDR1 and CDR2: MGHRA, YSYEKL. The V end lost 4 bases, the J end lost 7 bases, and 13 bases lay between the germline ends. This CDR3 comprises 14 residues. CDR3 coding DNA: TGCGCCAGCAGCCGCGACAGACTGGGTGAAAAACTGTTTTTT. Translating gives CASSRDRLGEKLFF.

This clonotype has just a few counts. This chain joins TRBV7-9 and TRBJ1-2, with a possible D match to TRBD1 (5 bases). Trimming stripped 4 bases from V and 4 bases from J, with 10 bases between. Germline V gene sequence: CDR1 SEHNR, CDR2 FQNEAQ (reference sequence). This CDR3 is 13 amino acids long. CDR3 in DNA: TGTGCCAGCAGCTGGGACGGCTTCTATGGCTACACCTTC. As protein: CASSWDGFYGYTF.

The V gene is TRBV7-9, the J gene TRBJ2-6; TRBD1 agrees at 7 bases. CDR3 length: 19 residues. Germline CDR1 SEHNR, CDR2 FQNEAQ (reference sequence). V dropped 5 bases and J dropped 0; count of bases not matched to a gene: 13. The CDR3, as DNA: TGTGCCAGCAGCCCCGCGGTGGGGACAGATGCCTCTGGGGCCAACGTCCTGACTTTC. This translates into CASSPAVGTDASGANVLTF.

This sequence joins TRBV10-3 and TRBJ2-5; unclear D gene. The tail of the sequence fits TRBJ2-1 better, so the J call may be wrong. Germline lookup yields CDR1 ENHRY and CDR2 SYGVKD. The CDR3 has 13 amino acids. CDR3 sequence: CAISESGFQTQFF. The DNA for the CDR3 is TGTGCCATCAGTGAGTCAGGGTTCCAGACCCAGTTCTTC.

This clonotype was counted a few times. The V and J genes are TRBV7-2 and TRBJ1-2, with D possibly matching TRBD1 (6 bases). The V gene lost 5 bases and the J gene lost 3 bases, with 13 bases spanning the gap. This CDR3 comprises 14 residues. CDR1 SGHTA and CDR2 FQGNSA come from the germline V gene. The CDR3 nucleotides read TGTGCCAGCAGCCCGGGCGGGGGCCACTATGGCTACACCTTC. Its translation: CASSPGGGHYGYTF.

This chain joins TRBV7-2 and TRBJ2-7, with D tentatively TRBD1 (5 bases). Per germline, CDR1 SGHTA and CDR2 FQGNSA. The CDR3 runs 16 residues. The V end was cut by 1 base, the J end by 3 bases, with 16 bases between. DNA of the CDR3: TGTGCCAGCAGCTTAGTTGGGGAACAGGATTACTACGAGCAGTACTTC. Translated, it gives CASSLVGEQDYYEQYF.

The CDR3 DNA follows: TGTGCCAGCAGCGTAGAAGGGGCGAGGGGAAACACCATATATTTT. Translated: CASSVEGARGNTIYF. The chain joins TRBV9 to TRBJ1-3, with a possible D match to TRBD1 (5 bases). Germline CDR1 reads SGDLS; CDR2 reads YYNGEE. The CDR3 length is 15 residues. V shed 0 bases and J shed 4 bases, with 11 bases lying between them.

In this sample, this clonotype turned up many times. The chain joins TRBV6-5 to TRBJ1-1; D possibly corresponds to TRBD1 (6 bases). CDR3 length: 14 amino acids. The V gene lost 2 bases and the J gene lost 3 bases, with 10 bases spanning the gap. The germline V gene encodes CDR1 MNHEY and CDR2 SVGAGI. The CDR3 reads CASSYVGQYTEAFF. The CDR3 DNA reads TGTGCCAGCAGTTACGTTGGACAGTACACTGAAGCTTTCTTT.

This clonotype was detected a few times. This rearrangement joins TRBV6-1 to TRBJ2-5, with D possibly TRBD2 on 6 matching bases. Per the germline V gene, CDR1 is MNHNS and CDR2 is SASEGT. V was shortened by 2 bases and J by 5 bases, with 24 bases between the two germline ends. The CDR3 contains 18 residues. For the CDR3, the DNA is TGTGCCAGCAGTGAATTTGACGAGACTAGTCTACTGGGGGAGACCCAGTACTTC. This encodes CASSEFDETSLLGETQYF.

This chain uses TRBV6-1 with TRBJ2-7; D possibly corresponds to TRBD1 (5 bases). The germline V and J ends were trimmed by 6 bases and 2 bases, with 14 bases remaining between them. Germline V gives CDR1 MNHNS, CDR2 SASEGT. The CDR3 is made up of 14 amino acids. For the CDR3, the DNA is TGTGCCAGCAGGGACACGACTTTACCCTACGAGCAGTACTTC. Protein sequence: CASRDTTLPYEQYF.

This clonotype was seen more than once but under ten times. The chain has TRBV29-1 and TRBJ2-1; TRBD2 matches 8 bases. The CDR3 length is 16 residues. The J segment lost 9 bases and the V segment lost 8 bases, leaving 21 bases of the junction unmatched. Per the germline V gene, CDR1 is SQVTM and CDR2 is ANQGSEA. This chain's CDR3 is CSRDPPAGGESAEQFF. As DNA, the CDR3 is TGCAGCAGGGACCCTCCCGCCGGGGGGGAGAGCGCTGAGCAGTTCTTC.

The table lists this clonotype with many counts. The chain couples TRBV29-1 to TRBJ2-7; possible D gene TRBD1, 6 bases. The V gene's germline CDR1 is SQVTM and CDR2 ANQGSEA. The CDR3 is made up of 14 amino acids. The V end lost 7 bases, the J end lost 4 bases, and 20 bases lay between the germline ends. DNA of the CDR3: TGCAGCGAGGATGGACAGACATTTCTATACGAGCAGTACTTC. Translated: CSEDGQTFLYEQYF.

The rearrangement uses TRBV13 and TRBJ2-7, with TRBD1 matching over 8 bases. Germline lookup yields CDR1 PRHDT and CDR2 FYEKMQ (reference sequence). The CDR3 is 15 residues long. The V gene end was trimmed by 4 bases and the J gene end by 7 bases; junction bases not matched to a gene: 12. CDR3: CASSWASGQAPEQYF. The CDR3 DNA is TGTGCCAGCAGCTGGGCCTCGGGACAGGCGCCGGAGCAGTACTTC.

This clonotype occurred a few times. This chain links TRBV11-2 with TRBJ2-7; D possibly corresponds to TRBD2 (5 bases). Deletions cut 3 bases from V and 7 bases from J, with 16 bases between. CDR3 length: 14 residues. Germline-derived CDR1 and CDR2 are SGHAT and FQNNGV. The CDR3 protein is CASSLAGVLEEQYF. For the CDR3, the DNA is TGTGCCAGCAGCTTGGCCGGGGTACTAGAAGAGCAGTACTTC.

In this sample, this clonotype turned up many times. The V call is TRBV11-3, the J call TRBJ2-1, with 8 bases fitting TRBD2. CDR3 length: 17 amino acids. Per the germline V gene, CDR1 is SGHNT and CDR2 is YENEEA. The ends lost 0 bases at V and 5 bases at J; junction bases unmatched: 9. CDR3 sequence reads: CASSLDPKRETHNEQFF. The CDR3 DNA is TGTGCCAGCAGCTTAGATCCCAAGCGGGAGACACACAATGAGCAGTTCTTC.